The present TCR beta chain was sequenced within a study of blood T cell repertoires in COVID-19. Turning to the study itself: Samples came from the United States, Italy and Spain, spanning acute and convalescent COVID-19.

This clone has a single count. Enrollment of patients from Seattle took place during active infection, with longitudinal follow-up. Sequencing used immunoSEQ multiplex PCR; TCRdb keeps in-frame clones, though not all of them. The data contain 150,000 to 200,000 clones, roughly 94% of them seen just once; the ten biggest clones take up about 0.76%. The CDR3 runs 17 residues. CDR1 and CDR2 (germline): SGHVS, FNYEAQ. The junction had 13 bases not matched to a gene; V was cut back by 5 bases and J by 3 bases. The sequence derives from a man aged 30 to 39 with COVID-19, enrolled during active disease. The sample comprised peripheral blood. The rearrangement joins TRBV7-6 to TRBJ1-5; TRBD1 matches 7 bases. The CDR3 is CASSLRPPGQINQPQHF. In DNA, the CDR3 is TGTGCCAGCAGCCTCCGGCCCCCGGGACAGATCAATCAGCCCCAGCATTTT.